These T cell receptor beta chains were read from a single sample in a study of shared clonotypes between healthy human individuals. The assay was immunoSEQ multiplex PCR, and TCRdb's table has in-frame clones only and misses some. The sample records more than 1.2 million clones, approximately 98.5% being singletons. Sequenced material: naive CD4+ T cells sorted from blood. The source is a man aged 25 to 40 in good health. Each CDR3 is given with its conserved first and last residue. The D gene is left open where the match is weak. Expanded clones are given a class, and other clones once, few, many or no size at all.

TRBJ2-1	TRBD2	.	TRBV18	CASSPTTSGSYNEQFF	TGTGCCAGCTCACCAACAACTAGCGGCAGCTACAATGAGCAGTTCTTC
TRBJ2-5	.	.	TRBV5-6	CASSLVGRSLETQYF	TGTGCCAGCAGCTTGGTGGGGAGGTCTTTAGAGACCCAGTACTTC
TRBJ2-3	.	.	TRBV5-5	CASSFLGPPTDTQYF	TGTGCCAGCAGCTTTCTTGGACCCCCCACAGATACGCAGTATTTT
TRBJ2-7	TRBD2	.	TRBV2	CASSELGGRLGYEQYF	TGTGCCAGCAGTGAATTAGGCGGGAGGCTAGGCTACGAGCAGTACTTC
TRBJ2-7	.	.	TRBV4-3	CASSHSNKNSYEQYF	TGCGCCAGCAGCCACTCTAATAAAAACTCCTACGAGCAGTACTTC
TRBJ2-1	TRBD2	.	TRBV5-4	CASSFKRGLAGTNEQFF	TGTGCCAGCAGCTTTAAACGAGGACTAGCGGGGACAAATGAGCAGTTCTTC
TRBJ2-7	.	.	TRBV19	CASSNQFYEQYF	TGTGCCAGTAGTAACCAGTTCTACGAGCAGTACTTC
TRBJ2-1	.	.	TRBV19	CASSRRAVYNEQFF	TGTGCCAGTAGCAGGAGAGCGGTATACAATGAGCAGTTCTTC
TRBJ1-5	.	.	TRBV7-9	CAGGGGNQPQHF	TGTGCGGGGGGGGGCGGCAATCAGCCCCAGCATTTT
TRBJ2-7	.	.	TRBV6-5	CASRKQSSYEQYF	TGTGCCAGCAGAAAGCAAAGCAGCTACGAGCAGTACTTC
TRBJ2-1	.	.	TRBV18	CASSSLYNEQFF	TGTGCCAGCTCGAGCCTTTACAATGAGCAGTTCTTC
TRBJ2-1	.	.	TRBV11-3	CASSLALANTNEQFF	TGTGCCAGCAGCTTAGCCCTGGCAAATACCAATGAGCAGTTCTTC
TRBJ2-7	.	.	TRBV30	CAWSPGHRYEQYF	TGTGCCTGGAGCCCGGGACACCGCTACGAGCAGTACTTC
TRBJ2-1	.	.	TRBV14	CASSQGQGPYNEQFF	TGTGCCAGCAGCCAGGGGCAGGGGCCTTACAATGAGCAGTTCTTC
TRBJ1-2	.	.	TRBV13	CASSLRGAGFYGYTF	TGTGCCAGCAGCTTACGAGGAGCAGGGTTCTATGGCTACACCTTC
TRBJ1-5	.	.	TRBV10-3	CAISEGVSSVGNQPQHF	TGTGCCATCAGTGAAGGAGTCTCTTCGGTGGGCAATCAGCCCCAGCATTTT
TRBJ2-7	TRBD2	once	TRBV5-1	CASSPARGGNIDYEQYF	TGCGCCAGCAGCCCCGCACGGGGGGGTAACATAGACTACGAGCAGTACTTC
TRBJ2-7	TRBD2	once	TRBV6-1	CASSGLASYEQYF	TGTGCCAGCAGTGGACTAGCGAGCTACGAGCAGTACTTC
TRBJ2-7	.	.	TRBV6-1	CASREGGAREQYF	TGTGCCAGCAGGGAGGGGGGAGCCCGCGAGCAGTACTTC
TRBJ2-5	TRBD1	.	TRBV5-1	CASSLGGTVETQYF	TGCGCCAGCAGCTTGGGGGGGACAGTAGAGACCCAGTACTTC
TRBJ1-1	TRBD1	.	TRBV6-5	CASSYWTGNSAEAFF	TGTGCCAGCAGTTACTGGACAGGGAATTCGGCTGAAGCTTTCTTT
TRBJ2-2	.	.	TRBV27	CASSFTGSGELFF	TGTGCCAGCAGTTTCACAGGGTCCGGGGAGCTGTTTTTT
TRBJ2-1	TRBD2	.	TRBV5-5	CASSLRTSGRNEQFF	TGTGCCAGCAGCTTAAGGACTAGCGGGAGAAATGAGCAGTTCTTC
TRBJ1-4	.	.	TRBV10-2	CASSDRLNEKLFF	TGCGCCAGCAGTGACCGACTGAACGAAAAACTGTTTTTT
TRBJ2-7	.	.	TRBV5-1	CASSLLTARSEQYF	TGCGCCAGCAGCTTGCTGACGGCGCGAAGCGAGCAGTACTTC
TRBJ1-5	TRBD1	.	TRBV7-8	CASSARQGGYQPQHF	TGTGCCAGCAGCGCAAGACAGGGGGGCTATCAGCCCCAGCATTTT
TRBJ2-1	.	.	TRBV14	CASSQEGVSNEQFF	TGTGCCAGCAGCCAAGAAGGGGTGTCCAATGAGCAGTTCTTC
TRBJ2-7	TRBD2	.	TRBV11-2	CASSINPGGAYEQYF	TGTGCCAGCAGCATTAACCCGGGAGGTGCCTACGAGCAGTACTTC
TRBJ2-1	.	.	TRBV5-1	CASGTGFSASATYNEQFF	TGCGCCAGCGGAACAGGGTTTTCCGCTAGCGCGACCTACAATGAGCAGTTCTTC
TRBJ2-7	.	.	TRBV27	CASRTSGWGVYEQYF	TGTGCCAGCAGGACCTCAGGCTGGGGGGTCTACGAGCAGTACTTC
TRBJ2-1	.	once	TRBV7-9	CASSLTLGGIYNEQFF	TGTGCCAGCAGCTTAACTCTTGGCGGGATATACAATGAGCAGTTCTTC
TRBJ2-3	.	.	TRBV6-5	CASRGPTDTQYF	TGTGCCAGCAGGGGTCCCACAGATACGCAGTATTTT
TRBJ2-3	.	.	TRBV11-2	CASSLWGSPRTDTQYF	TGTGCCAGCAGCTTATGGGGAAGTCCTCGCACAGATACGCAGTATTTT
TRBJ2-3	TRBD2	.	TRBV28	CASRLNPGLATDTQYF	TGTGCCAGCCGTTTGAATCCGGGACTAGCAACAGATACGCAGTATTTT
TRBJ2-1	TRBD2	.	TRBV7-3	CASSPTTSGSNNEQFF	TGTGCCAGCAGCCCGACGACTAGCGGAAGCAACAATGAGCAGTTCTTC
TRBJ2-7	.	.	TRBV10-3	CAISESLSRQNEQYF	TGTGCCATCAGTGAGTCCCTTTCGCGACAAAACGAGCAGTACTTC
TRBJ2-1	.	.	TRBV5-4	CASSVPGTLNEQFF	TGTGCCAGCAGCGTCCCCGGGACCCTCAATGAGCAGTTCTTC